What follows are 8 T cell receptor beta chains derived from one specimen sequenced in a study of molecular identifiers for immune sequencing clone quantification. TCRdb re-called the PCR reads through MiXCR, storing one row per CDR3 protein. The data contain about 640,000 distinct CDR3 sequences, nearly 20% of them singletons. Sequencing used naive CD8+ T cells from blood, with Jurkat cell RNA spiked in. Documented subset: FACS-sorted CD8+CD4-CCR7+CD45RA+ naive T cells. The receptors were sampled from a human donor in good health. Some libraries in this study had Jurkat cell RNA spiked in.

This clonotype was observed at least ten times. The V call is TRBV5-8, the J call TRBJ1-1; no reliable D call. The CDR3 sequence is 10 residues long. Germline-derived CDR1 and CDR2 are SGHTS and YDEGEE. V was clipped by 4 bases and J by 7 bases, with 5 bases between them. In DNA, the CDR3 is TGTGCCAGCAGCCCCATTGAAGCTTTCTTT. Its translation: CASSPIEAFF.

In DNA form, the CDR3 reads TGTGCCAGCCAGAGCGGGGGGGCGGGGACGCAGTATTTT. It codes for CASQSGGAGTQYF. V is TRBV9 and J is TRBJ2-3; the match to TRBD2 covers 10 bases. The CDR3 length is 13 residues. Trimming took 7 bases from V and 9 from J; bases not matched to a gene: 8. CDR1 SGDLS and CDR2 YYNGEE come from the germline V gene.

This clonotype was counted at least ten times. V and J are TRBV5-8 and TRBJ1-5, with D tentatively TRBD1 (5 bases). The CDR3 runs to 13 residues. V shed 7 bases and J shed 7 bases, with 15 bases lying between them. CDR1 is SGHTS and CDR2 is YDEGEE in the germline V gene. The CDR3 protein is CASGNGAWQPQHF. CDR3 bases: TGTGCCAGCGGAAATGGGGCGTGGCAGCCCCAGCATTTT. Filled out from reference TRBV5-8 and TRBJ1-5, the complete variable domain reads EAGVTQSPTHLIKTRGQQATLRCSPISGHTSVYWYQQALGLGLQFLLWYDEGEERNRGNFPPRFSGRQFPNYSSELNVNALELEDSALYLCASGNGAWQPQHFGDGTRLSIL.

Comment on this clonotype: Just one base apart from a much larger clone, this may be a read error. This chain joins TRBV21-1 and TRBJ2-7; whether TRBD2, the table's D call, matches the DNA was not checked. TRBV21-1 is a known pseudogene. The CDR3 has 16 residues. CDR3 region: CACSKVTSGRSYEQYF. The CDR3 DNA reads TGTGCCTGCAGCAAAGTGACTAGCGGCCGCTCCTACGAGCAGTACTTC.

This clonotype was picked up one time. This could be a read error, since a much larger clone is one nucleotide away. This chain connects TRBV5-3 to TRBJ2-7; 8 bases align to TRBD1. TRBV5-3 counts as an open reading frame of uncertain function. The CDR3 runs to 15 residues. The CDR3 DNA reads TGTGCCAGCAGCTCCGGGTTGACAGGGGCCTACGAGCAGTACTTC. Translated: CASSSGLTGAYEQYF.

This clonotype has at least ten counts. The chain combines TRBV4-1 with TRBJ2-7, with 10 nucleotides matching TRBD1. CDR3 length: 16 residues. V dropped 1 base and J dropped 3; count of bases not matched to a gene: 6. CDR1 and CDR2 from the germline V gene are MGHRA and YSYEKL. The CDR3 reads CASSQVTGQGNYEQYF. The CDR3 DNA reads TGCGCCAGCAGCCAAGTAACGGGACAGGGGAACTACGAGCAGTACTTC.

J is TRBJ2-5 and V is TRBV28, with 12 bases that match TRBD2. Trimming took 2 bases from V and 5 from J; bases not matched to a gene: 9. The CDR3 contains 17 residues. Germline CDR1 MDHEN, CDR2 SYDVKM. CDR3: CASSLPLAGGPGETQYF. In nucleotides, the CDR3 is TGTGCCAGCAGTTTACCGCTAGCGGGAGGGCCGGGTGAGACCCAGTACTTC.

The CDR3 here is CASSVTSGGVDTQYF. CDR3 nucleotides: TGTGCCAGCAGCGTGACTAGCGGGGGAGTAGATACGCAGTATTTT. This rearrangement joins TRBV9 to TRBJ2-3, with 12 bases identical to TRBD2. The germline CDR1 and CDR2 sequences are SGDLS and YYNGEE. The V gene end was trimmed by 2 bases and the J gene end by 5 bases; junction bases not matched to a gene: 3. This CDR3 is 15 amino acids long.